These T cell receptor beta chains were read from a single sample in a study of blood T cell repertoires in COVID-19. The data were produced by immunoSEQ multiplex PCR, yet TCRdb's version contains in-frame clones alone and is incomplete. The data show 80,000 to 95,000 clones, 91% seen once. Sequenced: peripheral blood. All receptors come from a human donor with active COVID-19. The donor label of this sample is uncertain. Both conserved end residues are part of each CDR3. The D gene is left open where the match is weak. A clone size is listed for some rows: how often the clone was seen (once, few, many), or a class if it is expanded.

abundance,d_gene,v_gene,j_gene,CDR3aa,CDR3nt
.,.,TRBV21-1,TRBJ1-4,CASSWRGYEKLFF,TGTGCCAGCAGTTGGAGGGGTTATGAAAAACTGTTTTTT
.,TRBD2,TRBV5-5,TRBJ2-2,CASSTGTSPSGELFF,TGTGCCAGCAGCACCGGGACTAGCCCTTCCGGGGAGCTGTTTTTT
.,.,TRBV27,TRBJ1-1,CASSLLGAYDTEAFF,TGTGCCAGCAGTTTATTGGGGGCTTATGACACTGAAGCTTTCTTT
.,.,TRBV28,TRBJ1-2,CASSSRGSRDDGYTF,TGTGCCAGCAGTTCTCGAGGCAGCCGAGATGATGGCTACACCTTC
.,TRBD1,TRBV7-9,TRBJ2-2,CASSLIGTGGSGELFF,TGTGCCAGCAGCCTAATCGGGACAGGAGGGTCCGGGGAGCTGTTTTTT
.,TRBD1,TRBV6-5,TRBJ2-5,CASSTGQGDGETQYF,TGTGCCAGCAGCACGGGACAGGGGGACGGTGAGACCCAGTACTTC
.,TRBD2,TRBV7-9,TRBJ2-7,CASSLTLGEGYEQYF,TGTGCCAGCAGCTTAACCCTGGGGGAGGGCTACGAGCAGTACTTC
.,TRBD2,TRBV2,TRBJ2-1,CASSHRTSGGLSSYNEQFF,TGTGCCAGCAGTCATAGGACTAGCGGGGGATTAAGCTCCTACAATGAGCAGTTCTTC
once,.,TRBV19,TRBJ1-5,CASSTAGPQHF,TGTGCCAGTAGTACCGCGGGACCCCAGCATTTT
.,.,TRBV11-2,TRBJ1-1,CASNPDSRTEAFF,TGTGCCAGCAACCCAGACTCTCGCACTGAAGCTTTCTTT
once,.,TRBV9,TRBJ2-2,CASRGGSGELFF,TGTGCCAGCCGAGGGGGTTCCGGGGAGCTGTTTTTT
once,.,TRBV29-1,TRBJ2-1,CSVIEIKSYNEQFF,TGCAGCGTTATTGAGATAAAGTCCTACAATGAGCAGTTCTTC
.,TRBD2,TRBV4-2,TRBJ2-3,CASSQLAAITDTQYF,TGTGCCAGCAGCCAGCTAGCGGCGATCACAGATACGCAGTATTTT
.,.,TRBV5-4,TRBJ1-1,CASSHLRGNTEAFF,TGTGCCAGCAGCCACTTAAGGGGGAACACTGAAGCTTTCTTT
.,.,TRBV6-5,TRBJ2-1,CASAGQRVGNEQFF,TGTGCCAGCGCGGGACAGAGAGTTGGGAATGAGCAGTTCTTC
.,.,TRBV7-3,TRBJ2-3,CASSLPSTDTQYF,TGTGCCAGCAGCTTACCTAGCACGGATACGCAGTATTTT
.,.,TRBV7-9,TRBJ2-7,CASSLGRNEQYF,TGTGCCAGCAGCTTGGGCAGGAACGAGCAGTACTTC
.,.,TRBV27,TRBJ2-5,CASRTGSWETQYF,TGTGCCAGCAGAACAGGGAGTTGGGAGACCCAGTACTTC
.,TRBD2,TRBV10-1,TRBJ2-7,CASSEWEGYEQYF,TGCGCCAGCAGTGAGTGGGAGGGCTACGAGCAGTACTTC
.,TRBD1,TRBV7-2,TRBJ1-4,CASSFRTGGATNEKLFF,TGTGCCAGCAGCTTCCGGACAGGGGGTGCAACTAATGAAAAACTGTTTTTT
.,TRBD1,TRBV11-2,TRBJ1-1,CASRSPGRGRVMAFF,TGTGCCAGCAGGTCCCCGGGCAGGGGGCGCGTTATGGCTTTCTTT
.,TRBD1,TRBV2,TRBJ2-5,CASSDGNRGGETQYF,TGTGCCAGCAGTGACGGGAACAGGGGCGGGGAGACCCAGTACTTC
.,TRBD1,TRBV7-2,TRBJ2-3,CASSFRQGWDGGTQYF,TGTGCCAGCAGCTTTCGACAGGGGTGGGACGGGGGCACGCAGTATTTT
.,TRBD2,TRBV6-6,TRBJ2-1,CASSPGLAGTQKGNEQFF,TGTGCCAGCAGTCCAGGACTAGCGGGGACCCAAAAGGGGAATGAGCAGTTCTTC
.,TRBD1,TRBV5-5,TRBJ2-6,CASSGGQPGQGEGANVLTF,TGTGCCAGCAGCGGAGGACAACCGGGACAGGGTGAAGGGGCCAACGTCCTGACTTTC